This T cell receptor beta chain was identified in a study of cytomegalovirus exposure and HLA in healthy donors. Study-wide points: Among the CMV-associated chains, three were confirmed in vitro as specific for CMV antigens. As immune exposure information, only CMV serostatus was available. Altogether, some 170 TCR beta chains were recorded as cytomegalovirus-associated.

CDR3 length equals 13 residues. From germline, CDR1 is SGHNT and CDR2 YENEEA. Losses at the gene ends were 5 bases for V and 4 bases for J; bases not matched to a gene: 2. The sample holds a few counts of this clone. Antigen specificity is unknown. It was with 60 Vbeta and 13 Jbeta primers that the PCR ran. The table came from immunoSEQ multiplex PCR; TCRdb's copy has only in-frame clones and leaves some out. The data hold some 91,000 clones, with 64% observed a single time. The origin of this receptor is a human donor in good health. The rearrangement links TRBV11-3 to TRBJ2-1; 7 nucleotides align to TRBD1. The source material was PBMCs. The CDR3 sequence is CASSDRDYNEQFF. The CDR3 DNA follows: TGTGCCAGCAGCGACAGGGATTACAATGAGCAGTTCTTC.